The text below deals with one T cell receptor (beta chain). In the PCR, 60 Vbeta and 13 Jbeta primers were used. Profiling relied on immunoSEQ multiplex PCR, and the TCRdb table lists in-frame clones only, not all of them. The sample records over 100,000 clones, about 74% being singletons. Germline CDR1 MDHEN, CDR2 SYDVKM. Trimming took 7 bases from V and 4 from J; bases not matched to a gene: 12. The CDR3 is 15 residues long. The sample belongs to a study of cytomegalovirus exposure and HLA in healthy donors. Sequenced input: PBMCs. The source is a male donor in good health and CMV-seropositive. The chain joins TRBV28 to TRBJ1-2; 7 positions agree with TRBD1. CDR3 bases: TGTGCCAGCACAATGATGGGACAGAGTTTCTATGGCTACACCTTC. Its translation is CASTMMGQSFYGYTF.